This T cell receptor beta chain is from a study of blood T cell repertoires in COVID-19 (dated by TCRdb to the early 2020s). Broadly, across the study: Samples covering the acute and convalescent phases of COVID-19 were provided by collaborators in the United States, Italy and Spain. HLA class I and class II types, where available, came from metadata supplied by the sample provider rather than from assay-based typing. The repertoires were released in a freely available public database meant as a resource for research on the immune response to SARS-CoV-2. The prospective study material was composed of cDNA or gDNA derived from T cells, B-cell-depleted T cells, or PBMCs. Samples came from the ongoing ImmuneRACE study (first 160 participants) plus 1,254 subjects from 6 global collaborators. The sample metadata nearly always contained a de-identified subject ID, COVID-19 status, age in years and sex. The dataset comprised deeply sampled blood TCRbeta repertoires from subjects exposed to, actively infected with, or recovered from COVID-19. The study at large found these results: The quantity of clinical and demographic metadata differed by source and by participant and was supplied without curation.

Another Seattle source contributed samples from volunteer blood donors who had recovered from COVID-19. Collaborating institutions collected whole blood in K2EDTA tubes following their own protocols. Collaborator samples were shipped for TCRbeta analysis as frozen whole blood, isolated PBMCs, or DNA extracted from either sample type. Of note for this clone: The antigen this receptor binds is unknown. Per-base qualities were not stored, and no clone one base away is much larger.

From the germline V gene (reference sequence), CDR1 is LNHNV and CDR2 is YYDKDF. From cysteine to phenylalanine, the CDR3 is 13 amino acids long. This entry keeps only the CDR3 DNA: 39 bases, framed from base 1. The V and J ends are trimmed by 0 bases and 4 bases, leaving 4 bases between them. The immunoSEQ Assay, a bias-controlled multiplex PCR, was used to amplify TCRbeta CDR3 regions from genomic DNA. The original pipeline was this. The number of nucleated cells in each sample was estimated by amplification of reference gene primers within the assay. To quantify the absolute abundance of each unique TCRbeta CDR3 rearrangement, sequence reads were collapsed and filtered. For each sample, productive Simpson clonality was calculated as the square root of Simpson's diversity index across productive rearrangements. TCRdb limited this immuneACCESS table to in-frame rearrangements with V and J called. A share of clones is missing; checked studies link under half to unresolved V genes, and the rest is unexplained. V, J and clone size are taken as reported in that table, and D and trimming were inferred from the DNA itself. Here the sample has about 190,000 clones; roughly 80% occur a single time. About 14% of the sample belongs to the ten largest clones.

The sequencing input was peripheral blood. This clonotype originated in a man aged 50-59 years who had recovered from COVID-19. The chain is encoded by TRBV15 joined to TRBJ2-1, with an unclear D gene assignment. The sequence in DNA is TGTGCCACCAGCAGAGACTCGTACAATGAGCAGTTCTTC. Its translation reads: CATSRDSYNEQFF.